The 10 T cell receptor beta chains reported below all come from one sample, sequenced in a study of cytomegalovirus exposure and HLA in healthy donors. PCR primers comprised 60 Vbeta and 13 Jbeta primers. Sequenced by immunoSEQ multiplex PCR; TCRdb stores in-frame clones only, minus some. The sample consists of 150,000 to 200,000 clones, about four fifths of them appearing once. The sequencing sample was made of PBMCs. The receptors were gathered from a man under 40 in good health and CMV-seronegative.

The rearrangement links TRBV27 to TRBJ2-7, with TRBD2 matching 7 bases. J lost 5 bases, V lost 2 bases, and 3 bases had no gene match. This CDR3 comprises 13 residues. Germline loops: CDR1 MNHEY, CDR2 SMNVEV (reference sequence). The CDR3 DNA is TGTGCCAGCAGTTTAGGACTAGTCCACGAGCAGTACTTC. Its protein product is CASSLGLVHEQYF.

The chain combines TRBV6-1 with TRBJ1-5; 8 bases line up with TRBD1. Unmatched junction bases numbered 8, after V lost 4 bases and J lost 6 bases. The CDR3 extends over 15 amino acids. Per germline, CDR1 MNHNS and CDR2 SASEGT. The CDR3 DNA follows: TGTGCCAGCAGTGTGGGACAGGCGGTCGGTCAGCCCCAGCATTTT. Protein sequence: CASSVGQAVGQPQHF.

The chain carries TRBV15 and TRBJ1-5, with 8 bases identical to TRBD1. The V gene's germline CDR1 is LNHNV and CDR2 YYDKDF (reference sequence). This CDR3 comprises 14 residues. The V segment lost 3 bases and the J segment 2 bases; nucleotides outside the gene matches: 0. CDR3 DNA sequence: TGTGCCACCAGCAGGGACAGGGGCAATCAGCCCCAGCATTTT. Protein sequence: CATSRDRGNQPQHF.

The chain recombines TRBV4-1 with TRBJ1-1; D is possibly TRBD1 (6 bases). CDR1 and CDR2 (germline): MGHRA, YSYEKL. This CDR3 comprises 14 residues. Trimming pared 5 bases from V and 0 bases from J, leaving 10 bases between. CDR3: CASSSGDMNTEAFF. The CDR3, as DNA: TGCGCCAGCAGCTCAGGGGACATGAACACTGAAGCTTTCTTT.

The chain is built from TRBV7-9 and TRBJ1-1, with 8 bases that match TRBD1. After removal of 3 bases from V and 7 bases from J, the junction contained 4 bases not matched to a gene. This CDR3 has 13 residues. Germline CDR1 reads SEHNR; CDR2 reads FQNEAQ (reference sequence). CDR3 sequence reads: CASSLTGVVEAFF. DNA of the CDR3: TGTGCCAGCAGCTTGACAGGGGTGGTTGAAGCTTTCTTT.

This clone was counted only a few times. V usage is TRBV28 and J usage is TRBJ2-2, with D maybe TRBD1 (5 bases). CDR3 length: 12 residues. Germline V gene lookup returns CDR1 MDHEN and CDR2 SYDVKM. Trimming shortened V by 6 bases and J by 6 bases, and 8 bases separated the two germline ends. CDR3 protein: CASSKGPGELFF. The DNA of the CDR3 is TGTGCCAGCAGCAAGGGGCCCGGGGAGCTGTTTTTT.

V and J are TRBV7-9 and TRBJ2-7, with TRBD1 matching 7 bases. Germline lookup yields CDR1 SEHNR and CDR2 FQNEAQ (reference sequence). J gave up 6 bases and V 2 bases, and 16 bases lay outside the gene matches. The CDR3 loop spans 17 amino acids. The CDR3 is CASSLYPRQGFSGEQYF. CDR3 coding DNA: TGTGCCAGCAGCTTATACCCTAGACAGGGATTTTCGGGCGAGCAGTACTTC.

V and J are TRBV18 and TRBJ1-5; D is unresolved. V was trimmed by 5 bases and J by 1 base, leaving 12 bases between them. The CDR3 has 15 amino acids. Germline V CDR1 and CDR2: KGHSH, LQKENI. CDR3 loop: CASSLPDNSNQPQHF. The CDR3 DNA sequence: TGTGCCAGCTCATTGCCCGACAACAGCAATCAGCCCCAGCATTTT. The full variable domain, rest sourced from reference TRBV18 and TRBJ1-5, is NAGVMQNPRHLVRRRGQEARLRCSPMKGHSHVYWYRQLPEEGLKFMVYLQKENIIDESGMPKERFSAEFPKEGPSILRIQQVVRGDSAAYFCASSLPDNSNQPQHFGDGTRLSIL.

This clone has only a few counts. V and J are TRBV4-1 and TRBJ2-3, with 9 bases fitting TRBD1. The CDR3 runs 18 residues. Germline V gene data show CDR1 as MGHRA and CDR2 as YSYEKL. V shed 1 base, J shed 2 bases, and the junction held 10 bases outside the gene matches. The CDR3 loop reads CASSQVLGQGLSTDTQYF. The CDR3 DNA reads as TGCGCCAGCAGCCAAGTTCTCGGACAGGGGTTATCCACAGATACGCAGTATTTT.

This chain connects TRBV7-8 to TRBJ2-5; the D gene is possibly TRBD2 (7 bases). This CDR3 comprises 17 residues. Germline V CDR1 and CDR2: SGHVS, FQNEAQ. Trimming left V 5 bases short and J 1 base short, with 20 bases between. Written as DNA, the CDR3 is TGTGCCAGCAGCCGAAGTGGGGTCGGGGGGCTCCAAGAGACCCAGTACTTC. This codes for CASSRSGVGGLQETQYF.